This T cell receptor beta chain stems from a study of blood T cell repertoires in COVID-19 (dated by TCRdb to about 2020). In terms of the full investigation: The collaborator samples originated in the United States, Italy and Spain and spanned the acute and convalescent phases of COVID-19. The material from the prospective study consisted of cDNA or gDNA derived from T cells, B-cell-depleted T cells, or PBMCs. Deeply sampled blood TCRbeta repertoires from subjects exposed to, actively infected with, or recovered from COVID-19 were included in the dataset. The repertoires were released in a freely available public database meant as a resource for research on the immune response to SARS-CoV-2. The samples were drawn from the first 160 participants of the ongoing ImmuneRACE study and from 1,254 subjects provided by 6 global collaborators. Nearly every sample came with metadata listing a de-identified subject ID, COVID-19 status, age in years and sex. Where available, HLA class I and class II types were obtained from metadata supplied by the sample provider rather than from assay-based typing. Study-wide findings and limitations: Clinical and demographic metadata were provided uncurated, with the amount varying by source and participant.

Of note for this clone: Its antigen is currently not known. The record has no base qualities; no much larger clone is one base away.

The collaborating institutions used their own protocols to collect whole blood in K2EDTA tubes. For TCRbeta analysis, collaborators shipped samples in one of three forms: frozen whole blood, isolated PBMCs, or DNA extracted from either of those sample types. CDR1 MNHEY and CDR2 SMNVEV were looked up in the germline V gene (reference sequence). The CDR3 measures 15 amino acids from cysteine to valine. The kept DNA is CDR3 alone, 45 bases in frame from the first base. V ends up 6 bases short and J 3 bases short, with an unmatched junction base count of 8. TCRbeta CDR3 regions were amplified from genomic DNA using the immunoSEQ Assay, a bias-controlled multiplex PCR. The original pipeline was this. Within the assay, amplification of reference gene primers was used to estimate how many nucleated cells each sample contained. Sequence reads were collapsed and filtered to measure the absolute abundance of every unique TCRbeta CDR3 rearrangement. For each sample, productive Simpson clonality was calculated as the square root of Simpson's diversity index over productive rearrangements. What TCRdb holds here is the immuneACCESS table cut down to in-frame rearrangements. Part of the clones is not present; checked against another copy, under half of the missing clones reflect an unresolved V gene, and the others are unexplained. V, J and clone size derive from that table, while D and trimming were established from the DNA sequence. The sample table records about 75,000 clones; 74% of these occur just once. Approximately 2.8% of the sample goes to the ten largest clones.

The sequence came from a human donor with acute or convalescent COVID-19. The donor label of this sample is uncertain. Sample: peripheral blood. This chain joins TRBV27 to TRBJ2-7; TRBD1 fits 10 bases in the junction. In nucleotides, the sequence is TGTGCCAGCAGGAGGACAGGGGGAATAAGCTACGAGCAGTACGTC. This codes for CASRRTGGISYEQYV.